This T cell receptor (beta chain) was recovered during a study of response to subunit inactivated influenza vaccine (dated by TCRdb to the late 2010s). Turning to the overall study: To follow how T cells responded to a trivalent subunit inactivated influenza vaccine, the researchers relied on deep quantitative profiling of the T cell receptor repertoire.

Receptor amplification or capture employed RT-PCR. Sequencing instrument: Illumina HiSeq 2500. TCRdb applied fastp at Q25 and MiXCR to the public reads, then kept only in-frame beta chains. All rows with the same CDR3 protein become a single entry with the most common DNA and genes. Recorded for this sample are more than 150,000 distinct CDR3 sequences; about 10% of them occurred a single time. Of the sample, around 35% is held by the ten largest clones. For CDR1 and CDR2, the germline V gene (reference sequence) lists SEHNR and FQNEAQ. V ends up 5 bases short and J 2 bases short, with an unmatched junction base count of 6. The CDR3 has 15 amino acids, counting the end cysteine and phenylalanine. The CDR3 DNA has 45 bases and is translated from base 1. A note on this clonotype: It has no known antigen specificity. Per-base quality was not reported, and no clone a single base away is much larger than it.

Beyond this particular receptor, the publication reports: The authors suggested that each seasonal influenza vaccination may recruit only a limited number of new T cells.

The clonotype originates from a man aged 50 to 69 who received an inactivated influenza vaccine. Donor details come from another sample of the same person, matched by shared clones. The material sequenced was CD8+ T cells sorted from PBMCs, taken less than 25 months after vaccination. Recombination linked TRBV7-9 to TRBJ2-7, with TRBD2 identical over 10 junction bases. The CDR3 protein is CASSPVAGGTYEQYF. The DNA sequence follows: TGTGCCAGCAGCCCTGTAGCGGGAGGAACCTACGAGCAGTACTTC.